The 29 T cell receptor beta chains given below trace back to one sample, sequenced in a study of blood T cell repertoires in COVID-19. Sequenced by immunoSEQ multiplex PCR; TCRdb stores in-frame clones only, minus some. The sample contains about 150,000 clones, roughly 88% of which appear only once. The sequencing sample was made of PBMCs or T cells enriched from blood (not recorded which). Receptors originate from a woman in her fifties or sixties who had recovered from COVID-19.

The chain uses TRBV7-9 and TRBJ2-5; 9 bases fit TRBD2. CDR3 length: 15 residues. The germline CDR1 and CDR2 sequences are SEHNR and FQNEAQ (reference sequence). V gave up 7 bases and J gave up 4 bases; unmatched junction bases: 10. This CDR3 is CASIPEAGGPETQYF. CDR3 DNA sequence: TGTGCCAGCATCCCCGAAGCGGGGGGTCCAGAGACCCAGTACTTC.

The chain links TRBV29-1 to TRBJ1-1, with a weak D call TRBD1 (6 bases). Germline V gene data show CDR1 as SQVTM and CDR2 as ANQGSEA. Deletions cut 8 bases from V and 4 bases from J, with 14 bases between. The CDR3 is made up of 12 amino acids. CDR3: CSHTRGTTEAFF. CDR3 coding DNA: TGCAGCCATACCAGGGGTACCACTGAAGCTTTCTTT.

This sequence joins TRBV19 and TRBJ1-5, with a weak D call TRBD1 (6 bases). Germline assignment: CDR1 LNHDA and CDR2 SQIVND (reference sequence). V was shortened by 5 bases and J by 4 bases, with 9 bases between the two germline ends. This CDR3 region has 13 residues. CDR3 sequence reads: CASSPDRNQPQHF. In DNA, the CDR3 is TGTGCCAGTAGTCCGGACAGAAATCAGCCCCAGCATTTT. The full variable domain, in which reference TRBV19 and TRBJ1-5 provide the parts outside the CDR3, is DGGITQSPKYLFRKEGQNVTLSCEQNLNHDAMYWYRQDPGQGLRLIYYSQIVNDFQKGDIAEGYSVSREKKESFPLTVTSAQKNPTAFYLCASSPDRNQPQHFGDGTRLSIL.

The CDR3 sequence is CASSYGLSEAFF. The CDR3 DNA is TGTGCCAGCAGCTACGGACTGTCTGAAGCTTTCTTT. J is TRBJ1-1 and V is TRBV7-9; no firm D call. Germline CDR1 SEHNR, CDR2 FQNEAQ (reference sequence). V lost 4 bases, J lost 6 bases, and 9 bases lay in between. CDR3 size: 12 residues. Filled out from reference TRBV7-9 and TRBJ1-1, the complete variable domain reads DTGVSQNPRHKITKRGQNVTFRCDPISEHNRLYWYRQTLGQGPEFLTYFQNEAQLEKSRLLSDRFSAERPKGSFSTLEIQRTEQGDSAMYLCASSYGLSEAFFGQGTRLTVV.

The rearrangement links TRBV6-5 to TRBJ2-6; D might be TRBD1 (6 bases). V was clipped by 8 bases and J by 0 bases, with 11 bases between them. CDR1 and CDR2 from the germline V gene are MNHEY and SVGAGI. The CDR3 extends over 15 amino acids. The CDR3 coding sequence is TGTGCCAGCCAAGGACAGCTCTCTGGGGCCAACGTCCTGACTTTC. It yields the protein CASQGQLSGANVLTF.

J is TRBJ1-4 and V is TRBV9; 7 nucleotides align to TRBD1. From germline, CDR1 is SGDLS and CDR2 YYNGEE. V was pared by 0 bases and J by 7 bases, with 6 bases of the junction left unmatched. This CDR3 comprises 15 residues. The CDR3 nucleotides are TGTGCCAGCAGCGTAGAGGGGACAGTAATTGAAAAACTGTTTTTT. It specifies CASSVEGTVIEKLFF.

A single count supports this clone. The rearrangement uses TRBV3-1 (or the pseudogene TRBV3-2) and TRBJ1-6, with no clear D. This CDR3 region has 14 residues. The V end lost 1 base, the J end lost 7 bases, and 8 bases lay between the germline ends. Germline V gene data show CDR1 as LGHDT and CDR2 as YNNKEL (reference sequence). The CDR3 reads CASSQGQTNSPLHF. The CDR3 region has the DNA TGTGCCAGCAGCCAAGGGCAGACAAATTCACCCCTCCACTTT.

This clone occurred a few times. The J gene is TRBJ2-7, the V gene TRBV7-2; D is ambiguous. The CDR3 runs 16 residues. Germline V CDR1 and CDR2: SGHTA, FQGNSA. V lost 4 bases and J 2 bases, leaving 18 bases between the germline ends. As DNA, the CDR3 is TGTGCCAGCAGCTCCATTTCCGCCCAGGCCCCCTACGAGCAGTACTTC. Protein product: CASSSISAQAPYEQYF.

The CDR3 nucleotides are TGCGCCAGCAGCTTGGTGGCCAGGGCTAATGAAAAACTGTTTTTT. Its protein product is CASSLVARANEKLFF. This rearrangement joins TRBV5-1 to TRBJ1-4; the D gene is possibly TRBD1 (5 bases). V was trimmed by 0 bases and J by 3 bases, leaving 9 bases between them. CDR3 length: 15 residues. Germline CDR1 reads SGHRS; CDR2 reads YFSETQ.

CDR3 amino acids: CASSMRQGAVEAFF. The CDR3 nucleotides read TGTGCCAGTAGTATGAGGCAGGGGGCGGTTGAAGCTTTCTTT. The gene calls are TRBV19 and TRBJ1-1, with 8 bases fitting TRBD1. The CDR3 runs 14 residues. V shed 3 bases, J shed 7 bases, and the junction held 7 bases outside the gene matches. Germline assignment: CDR1 LNHDA and CDR2 SQIVND (reference sequence).

CDR3 sequence: CASSSSSYPTQYF. CDR3 DNA: TGTGCCAGCAGCTCCTCTAGCTACCCTACGCAGTATTTT. The V gene is TRBV7-3, the J gene TRBJ2-3; TRBD2 might be the D (5 bases). This CDR3 region has 13 residues. Germline loops: CDR1 SGHTA, CDR2 FQGTGA. The ends were cut back, 4 bases at V and 8 bases at J, with 13 bases in the middle.

This clone has a handful of counts. CDR3 amino acids: CASSQVGQGLTEAFF. The CDR3 DNA sequence: TGTGCCAGCAGCCAAGTAGGGCAGGGGTTAACTGAAGCTTTCTTT. The V and J genes are TRBV14 and TRBJ1-1; the D gene is possibly TRBD1 (6 bases). Between the trimmed V and J ends, which lost 1 base and 5 bases, there was a span of 14 bases. The CDR3 has 15 amino acids. Germline CDR1 and CDR2: SGHDN and FVKESK.

The J gene is TRBJ1-3, the V gene TRBV19; TRBD1 might be the D (5 bases). The V gene lost 0 bases and the J gene lost 1 base, with 13 bases spanning the gap. Per the germline V gene, CDR1 is LNHDA and CDR2 is SQIVND (reference sequence). This CDR3 spans 17 amino acids. This CDR3 is CASSIDRAGGSGNTIYF. The DNA for the CDR3 is TGTGCCAGTAGTATAGATCGGGCGGGGGGATCTGGAAACACCATATATTTT.

This chain links TRBV21-1 with TRBJ2-7; the table gives TRBD1 as D, unverified against the DNA. TRBV21-1 constitutes a pseudogene. CDR3 length: 13 residues. CDR3 DNA sequence: TGTGCCAGCAGCACCCATGACAGGGGCGAGCAGTACTTC. Amino acid sequence: CASSTHDRGEQYF.

V is TRBV28 and J is TRBJ1-2; D uncertain. The CDR3 sequence is 13 residues long. Germline CDR1 MDHEN, CDR2 SYDVKM. Trimming took 10 bases from V and 8 from J, leaving 20 bases between them. The CDR3 region is CAIHPPGVYGYTF. The CDR3 coding sequence is TGTGCCATCCACCCCCCGGGAGTCTACGGCTACACCTTC.

The chain uses TRBV10-3 and TRBJ1-1; tentatively, D is TRBD1 (6 bases). CDR3 length: 15 residues. V lost 3 bases and J lost 3, with 14 bases in between. Germline V lookup: CDR1 ENHRY, CDR2 SYGVKD. The CDR3 DNA follows: TGTGCCATCAGTGACGGCGGCCAGGGGTACACTGAAGCTTTCTTT. Translated: CAISDGGQGYTEAFF.

This clone was recorded once. The chain has TRBV4-3 and TRBJ2-3, with D hard to call. Between the trimmed V and J ends, which lost 2 bases and 2 bases, there was a span of 11 bases. The CDR3 spans 15 residues. Germline loops: CDR1 LGHNA, CDR2 YSLEER. The CDR3 nucleotides are TGCGCCAGCAGCCAACTAGGTGGAACCACAGATACGCAGTATTTT. Protein sequence: CASSQLGGTTDTQYF.

The V gene is TRBV7-2, the J gene TRBJ1-2, with D maybe TRBD1 (5 bases). V was shortened by 5 bases and J by 2 bases, with 15 bases between the two germline ends. The germline CDR1 and CDR2 sequences are SGHTA and FQGNSA. This CDR3 is 15 amino acids long. CDR3 residues: CASSPSLRVNYGYTF. In DNA, the CDR3 is TGTGCCAGCAGCCCCAGCCTCAGGGTGAACTATGGCTACACCTTC. The complete variable domain, with remaining parts taken from reference TRBV7-2 and TRBJ1-2, reads GAGVSQSPSNKVTEKGKDVELRCDPISGHTALYWYRQSLGQGLEFLIYFQGNSAPDKSGLPSDRFSAERTGGSVSTLTIQRTQQEDSAVYLCASSPSLRVNYGYTFGSGTRLTVV.

This clone was detected only once. A read error may be the cause here, since a much bigger clone is one base away. The chain uses TRBV5-6 and TRBJ1-3, with unresolved D. V lost 4 bases, J lost 0 bases, and 8 bases lay in between. The germline CDR1 and CDR2 sequences are SGHDT and YYEEEE. The CDR3 totals 14 residues. CDR3 amino acids: CASSPPGSGNTIYF. The DNA for the CDR3 is TGTGCCAGCAGCCCCCCCGGCTCTGGAAACACCATATATTTT.

V and J are TRBV19 and TRBJ2-7, with 9 bases identical to TRBD2. Unmatched junction bases numbered 7, after V lost 5 bases and J lost 2 bases. CDR1 LNHDA and CDR2 SQIVND come from the germline V gene (reference sequence). The CDR3 length is 15 residues. The CDR3 DNA reads as TGTGCCAGTAGTTGGTCTAGCGGGGCAACCTACGAGCAGTACTTC. It specifies CASSWSSGATYEQYF.

The rearrangement uses TRBV11-2 and TRBJ1-2, with a weak D call TRBD1 (5 bases). V was shortened by 4 bases and J by 8 bases, with 11 bases between the two germline ends. CDR1 SGHAT and CDR2 FQNNGV come from the germline V gene. The CDR3 contains 12 residues. CDR3 sequence: CASSSRVGGYTF. The CDR3 DNA sequence: TGTGCCAGCAGCTCCAGGGTCGGCGGCTACACCTTC.

This clone has at least ten counts. The same CDR3 arises from other DNA sequences in this sample as well. The chain uses TRBV19 and TRBJ1-1; possible D gene TRBD1, 6 bases. This CDR3 is 14 amino acids long. CDR1 and CDR2 (germline): LNHDA, SQIVND (reference sequence). V was trimmed by 2 bases and J by 0 bases, leaving 7 bases between them. This CDR3 is CASSIQGMNTEAFF. Written as DNA, the CDR3 is TGTGCCAGTAGTATACAGGGGATGAACACTGAAGCTTTCTTT.

The chain carries TRBV18 and TRBJ1-2; 8 bases align to TRBD1. After removal of 3 bases from V and 6 bases from J, the junction contained 9 bases not matched to a gene. Germline V gene sequence: CDR1 KGHSH, CDR2 LQKENI. This CDR3 contains 15 residues. CDR3 DNA: TGTGCCAGCTCACCCGGGGCAGGGGGCCGCGATGGCTACACCTTC. Residues: CASSPGAGGRDGYTF.

The chain joins TRBV15 to TRBJ2-5; 9 bases are shared with TRBD2. The CDR3 length is 16 residues. The V gene's germline CDR1 is LNHNV and CDR2 YYDKDF (reference sequence). V lost 3 bases and J lost 0; bases outside the gene matches: 5. CDR3 protein: CATSSIERGDQETQYF. CDR3 coding DNA: TGTGCCACCAGCAGTATCGAGCGGGGGGACCAAGAGACCCAGTACTTC.

J is TRBJ1-6 and V is TRBV30, with D tentatively TRBD1 (5 bases). CDR1 and CDR2 (germline): GTSNPN, SVGIG (reference sequence). CDR3 size: 16 residues. V shed 0 bases and J shed 1 base, with 10 bases lying between them. The CDR3 spells CAWSVTGGSYNSPLHF. The CDR3 DNA sequence: TGTGCCTGGAGTGTGACGGGGGGATCCTATAATTCACCCCTCCACTTT.

The chain uses TRBV15 and TRBJ1-6; D call uncertain. Germline assignment: CDR1 LNHNV and CDR2 YYDKDF (reference sequence). This CDR3 region has 15 residues. Deletions cut 3 bases from V and 5 bases from J, with 11 bases between. CDR3 region: CATSRAGSHNSPLHF. Here the CDR3 DNA reads TGTGCCACCAGCAGGGCCGGGTCCCATAATTCACCCCTCCACTTT. Using reference TRBV15 and TRBJ1-6 for the parts outside the CDR3, the full variable domain is DAMVIQNPRYQVTQFGKPVTLSCSQTLNHNVMYWYQQKSSQAPKLLFHYYDKDFNNEADTPDNFQSRRPNTSFCFLDIRSPGLGDTAMYLCATSRAGSHNSPLHFGNGTRLTVT.

The rearrangement joins TRBV7-2 to TRBJ1-3; TRBD1 matches 7 bases. The CDR3 has 17 amino acids. Germline-derived CDR1 and CDR2 are SGHTA and FQGNSA. V dropped 5 bases and J dropped 4; count of bases not matched to a gene: 14. This CDR3 reads CASSPRTGRLGGNTIYF. CDR3 nucleotides: TGTGCCAGCAGCCCACGGACAGGACGTTTGGGAGGAAACACCATATATTTT.

The chain recombines TRBV29-1 with TRBJ2-1; weak D call: TRBD1 (5 bases). V was pared by 1 base and J by 1 base, with 8 bases between. There are 14 residues in the CDR3. Germline CDR1 reads SQVTM; CDR2 reads ANQGSEA. In DNA form, the CDR3 reads TGCAGCGTTGAAGTAAGGGGTTCCTACAATGAGCAGTTCTTC. It encodes CSVEVRGSYNEQFF.

The V gene is TRBV19, the J gene TRBJ2-1; D might be TRBD2 (6 bases). The CDR3 is made up of 12 amino acids. The germline CDR1 and CDR2 sequences are LNHDA and SQIVND (reference sequence). Trimming took off 4 bases at V and 10 bases at J, with 11 bases between the two ends. CDR3 sequence: CASSTGGVEQFF. Written as DNA, the CDR3 is TGTGCCAGTAGTACCGGAGGGGTGGAGCAGTTCTTC.